This is a list of T cell receptor beta chains from one sample in a study of blood T cell repertoires in COVID-19. Clones were read by immunoSEQ multiplex PCR, and TCRdb kept only the in-frame ones, dropping some. This sample carries tens of thousands of clones, more than 70% of them seen once, and the ten largest clones take roughly 15%. The sequencing input was peripheral blood. All receptors derive from a human donor in a cohort sampled during active COVID-19. The CDR3 runs from the conserved cysteine through the conserved F or W. D genes are given only for firm matches. Clone sizes are given selectively: once, few, many, or a class where the clone is expanded.

cdr3_aa,cdr3_nt,clone_size,d_call,j_call,v_call
CASSLGLGTANTEELFF,TGCGCCAGCAGCTTGGGGTTGGGGACAGCGAACACCGAGGAGCTGTTTTTT,-,TRBD1,TRBJ2-2,TRBV5-1
CASSRTASNLNTEAFF,TGTGCCAGCAGTCGGACAGCTTCAAACTTGAACACTGAAGCTTTCTTT,-,-,TRBJ1-1,TRBV14
CASSLDGKEAFF,TGTGCCAGCAGCCTGGACGGGAAAGAAGCTTTCTTT,-,-,TRBJ1-1,TRBV4-2
CASSLNQGAGGNQPQHF,TGTGCCAGCAGCTTGAACCAGGGGGCAGGGGGCAATCAGCCCCAGCATTTT,few,TRBD1,TRBJ1-5,TRBV5-6
CASSLGLAGPTDTQYF,TGCGCCAGCAGCTTGGGATTAGCGGGGCCCACAGATACGCAGTATTTT,-,TRBD2,TRBJ2-3,TRBV5-1
CASSPTDRPTAGYTF,TGTGCCAGCAGCCCAACGGACAGGCCAACGGCGGGCTACACCTTC,-,TRBD1,TRBJ1-2,TRBV11-1
CASSSPRSSYNEQFF,TGCGCCAGCAGTTCACCAAGGAGCTCCTACAATGAGCAGTTCTTC,-,-,TRBJ2-1,TRBV5-1
CASSWWGTGSNEQFF,TGTGCCAGCAGCTGGTGGGGGACAGGGTCAAATGAGCAGTTCTTC,-,TRBD1,TRBJ2-1,TRBV28
CASSQDVRWADTQYF,TGTGCCAGCAGCCAAGATGTGCGGTGGGCAGATACGCAGTATTTT,-,-,TRBJ2-3,TRBV3-1/TRBV3-2
CASRGQGGRSPLHF,TGTGCCAGCAGAGGACAGGGAGGAAGGTCACCCCTCCACTTT,few,TRBD1,TRBJ1-6,TRBV11-2
CAWSVGQNYEQYF,TGTGCCTGGAGTGTCGGACAAAACTACGAGCAGTACTTC,-,-,TRBJ2-7,TRBV30
CASSSSGTGNSPLHF,TGCGCCAGCAGCTCTTCCGGGACAGGGAATTCACCCCTCCACTTT,-,TRBD1,TRBJ1-6,TRBV5-1
CASSFTESSEAFF,TGCGCCAGCAGCTTCACAGAGTCCTCTGAAGCTTTCTTT,-,-,TRBJ1-1,TRBV5-1
CASSRDSGEKLFF,TGTGCCAGCAGCCGAGACTCAGGGGAAAAACTGTTTTTT,-,-,TRBJ1-4,TRBV6-2/TRBV6-3
CSVDLPKRDTEAFF,TGCAGCGTCGACCTACCGAAGAGGGACACTGAAGCTTTCTTT,-,-,TRBJ1-1,TRBV29-1
CASSLLSGANVLTF,TGTGCCAGTAGTCTCTTATCTGGGGCCAACGTCCTGACTTTC,-,-,TRBJ2-6,TRBV19
CASSRLMASSGTKDNEQFF,TGTGCCAGCAGCCGTCTAATGGCATCGAGCGGGACCAAGGACAATGAGCAGTTCTTC,-,TRBD2,TRBJ2-1,TRBV3-1/TRBV3-2
CSASKGTSGFTDTQYF,TGCAGTGCTAGTAAGGGGACTAGCGGATTCACAGATACGCAGTATTTT,-,TRBD2,TRBJ2-3,TRBV20-1
CATSRDKGGAYEQYF,TGTGCCACCAGCAGAGATAAAGGGGGCGCCTACGAGCAGTACTTC,-,TRBD1,TRBJ2-7,TRBV15
CASTLGGTYEQYF,TGTGCCAGCACCTTGGGGGGAACCTACGAGCAGTACTTC,few,-,TRBJ2-7,TRBV12-3/TRBV12-4
CASSVGRHSGNTIYF,TGTGCCAGCAGCGTGGGGCGACACTCTGGAAACACCATATATTTT,-,-,TRBJ1-3,TRBV14
CASSLVQGNTGELFF,TGTGCCAGCAGCTTAGTTCAGGGAAACACCGGGGAGCTGTTTTTT,-,-,TRBJ2-2,TRBV7-9
CASSFGTGESGELFF,TGTGCCAGCAGCTTTGGTACAGGGGAGTCCGGGGAGCTGTTTTTT,-,TRBD1,TRBJ2-2,TRBV6-5
CASSSLAGAGELFF,TGTGCCAGCAGTTCGTTAGCGGGAGCCGGGGAGCTGTTTTTT,-,TRBD2,TRBJ2-2,TRBV27
CASSEVSYEQYF,TGTGCCAGCAGTGAAGTGTCTTACGAGCAGTACTTC,-,-,TRBJ2-7,TRBV2
CASSYDRDSLGYTF,TGTGCCAGCAGTTACGACAGGGATTCGCTTGGCTACACCTTC,-,TRBD1,TRBJ1-2,TRBV6-6
CASSRRTGLGNTEAFF,TGTGCTAGCAGCCGTCGGACAGGCCTAGGGAACACTGAAGCTTTCTTT,-,TRBD1,TRBJ1-1,TRBV7-7
CASSMTRQSTGELFF,TGTGCCAGTAGTATGACCCGACAGAGCACCGGGGAGCTGTTTTTT,few,-,TRBJ2-2,TRBV19
CASSPGDRGTKWSTEAFF,TGTGCCAGCTCACCAGGGGACAGGGGGACCAAGTGGAGCACTGAAGCTTTCTTT,-,TRBD1,TRBJ1-1,TRBV18
CASSPGVFNTEAFF,TGTGCCAGCAGCCCAGGGGTGTTTAACACTGAAGCTTTCTTT,-,-,TRBJ1-1,TRBV7-9
CASSQYGGSSYNEQFF,TGTGCCAGCAGCCAGTACGGCGGGAGCTCCTACAATGAGCAGTTCTTC,-,TRBD2,TRBJ2-1,TRBV14
CAISVQGSTDTQYF,TGTGCCATCAGTGTGCAGGGAAGCACAGATACGCAGTATTTT,-,-,TRBJ2-3,TRBV10-3
CASSLGGSYNEKLFF,TGTGCCAGCAGCTTAGGTGGCAGTTATAATGAAAAACTGTTTTTT,-,-,TRBJ1-4,TRBV11-2
CASSQGGGEQYF,TGTGCCAGCAGCCAAGGCGGGGGCGAGCAGTACTTC,-,TRBD2,TRBJ2-7,TRBV4-2
CASRSGLAVVEQYF,TGTGCCAGCAGAAGCGGACTAGCGGTAGTGGAGCAGTACTTC,-,TRBD2,TRBJ2-7,TRBV7-2
CASSRQGARTEAFF,TGCGCCAGCAGCCGACAGGGGGCGCGAACTGAAGCTTTCTTT,-,TRBD1,TRBJ1-1,TRBV4-1
CASSLRLAGMAGQFF,TGTGCCAGCAGCTTGAGGCTAGCGGGAATGGCTGGGCAGTTCTTC,-,TRBD2,TRBJ2-1,TRBV5-6
CASSLLTGEQFF,TGTGCCAGCAGTTTATTGACGGGTGAGCAGTTCTTC,-,-,TRBJ2-1,TRBV28
CASSEALRGVNEQFF,TGTGCCAGCAGTGAAGCGCTCAGGGGGGTCAATGAGCAGTTCTTC,-,-,TRBJ2-1,TRBV6-1
CASSRLNSNTGELFF,TGTGCCAGCTCCCGACTGAACTCGAACACCGGGGAGCTGTTTTTT,-,-,TRBJ2-2,TRBV18
CASSQEGGTQYF,TGTGCCAGCAGCCAAGAGGGGGGTACGCAGTATTTT,-,-,TRBJ2-3,TRBV4-2
CASTQPLAGASEQFF,TGTGCCAGTACTCAGCCCCTAGCGGGAGCCAGTGAGCAGTTCTTC,-,TRBD2,TRBJ2-1,TRBV19
CASKQTANQPQHF,TGTGCCAGCAAGCAGACAGCAAATCAGCCCCAGCATTTT,once,-,TRBJ1-5,TRBV2
CASSQEPGRGDSPLHF,TGCGCCAGCAGCCAAGAACCAGGACGGGGAGATTCACCCCTCCACTTT,-,-,TRBJ1-6,TRBV4-1
CASRSGQGAYGYTF,TGCGCCAGCAGATCCGGACAGGGGGCCTATGGCTACACCTTC,-,TRBD1,TRBJ1-2,TRBV5-1
CASRRGQSNYGYTF,TGTGCCAGCAGGAGGGGACAGTCTAACTATGGCTACACCTTC,-,TRBD1,TRBJ1-2,TRBV6-5
CASRRPGQNYGYTF,TGTGCCAGCAGAAGGCCTGGACAGAACTATGGCTACACCTTC,-,-,TRBJ1-2,TRBV5-5
CASSFQGRVDSPLHF,TGTGCCAGCAGTTTTCAGGGCAGGGTGGATTCACCCCTCCACTTT,-,-,TRBJ1-6,TRBV2
CATSGGGLRNQPQHF,TGTGCCACCTCGGGAGGGGGCCTTCGCAATCAGCCCCAGCATTTT,-,TRBD1,TRBJ1-5,TRBV28
CASSLRGRFGTEAFF,TGTGCCAGTAGTCTACGGGGGAGGTTTGGCACTGAAGCTTTCTTT,-,-,TRBJ1-1,TRBV19
CASSYSPGGPGTGELFF,TGTGCCAGCAGTTACTCTCCGGGAGGGCCGGGTACCGGGGAGCTGTTTTTT,-,TRBD2,TRBJ2-2,TRBV6-2/TRBV6-3
CATKDSLNQGYGYTF,TGTGCCACCAAGGACAGTTTAAACCAAGGCTATGGCTACACCTTC,-,-,TRBJ1-2,TRBV19
CASSTVLAGGPDTQYF,TGTGCCAGCTCCACCGTGCTAGCGGGAGGGCCAGATACGCAGTATTTT,-,TRBD2,TRBJ2-3,TRBV3-1/TRBV3-2
CASSPIRDTQYF,TGCGCCAGCAGTCCTATAAGAGATACGCAGTATTTT,-,-,TRBJ2-3,TRBV5-1